Listed below are T cell receptor beta chains from one sample, sequenced in a study of beta chain features in type 1 diabetes. Here immunoSEQ multiplex PCR was the method, and the copy in TCRdb shows in-frame clones only, minus some. The sample holds 100,000 to 150,000 clones, 9% seen once. Sequencing was done on a sample of central memory CD4+ T cells from blood. The receptors were gathered from a man aged 25 to 45 with type 1 diabetes. Both conserved end residues are part of each CDR3. Fields, in order: J gene, V gene, D gene, clone size, CDR3 protein, CDR3 DNA. D genes are given only for firm matches. Rows give clone size only sometimes, using once, few, many, or a class for an expanded clone.

J: TRBJ2-7
V: TRBV12-5
D: TRBD2
size: few
CDR3: CASGPGSASGGPYEQYF
DNA: TGTGCTAGTGGCCCCGGGTCGGCTAGCGGGGGACCCTACGAGCAGTACTTC

J: TRBJ2-6
V: TRBV4-2
D: TRBD1
size: -
CDR3: CASSQDVGRTGSRANVLTF
DNA: TGTGCCAGCAGCCAAGATGTTGGAAGGACAGGGAGCAGGGCCAACGTCCTGACTTTC

J: TRBJ2-3
V: TRBV5-4
D: TRBD2
size: -
CDR3: CASSGGGGESTDTQYF
DNA: TGCGCCAGCAGCGGGGGGGGCGGAGAAAGCACAGATACGCAGTATTTT

J: TRBJ2-5
V: TRBV5-1
D: TRBD2
size: few
CDR3: CASSPPLAGQETQYF
DNA: TGCGCCAGCAGCCCTCCACTAGCGGGCCAAGAGACCCAGTACTTC

J: TRBJ1-1
V: TRBV4-2
D: -
size: -
CDR3: CASSRVDTEAFF
DNA: TGTGCCAGCAGCCGAGTCGACACTGAAGCTTTCTTT

J: TRBJ2-7
V: TRBV6-1
D: TRBD2
size: few
CDR3: CASSRTSVYEQYF
DNA: TGTGCCAGCAGTAGGACTAGCGTTTACGAGCAGTACTTC

J: TRBJ2-2
V: TRBV5-1
D: TRBD1
size: -
CDR3: CASSSGQGIGANTGELFF
DNA: TGCGCCAGCAGCTCCGGACAGGGAATCGGCGCGAACACCGGGGAGCTGTTTTTT

J: TRBJ2-3
V: TRBV9
D: TRBD1
size: -
CDR3: CASSAPGTGGTDTQYF
DNA: TGTGCCAGCAGCGCCCCGGGAACAGGGGGCACAGATACGCAGTATTTT

J: TRBJ1-1
V: TRBV27
D: -
size: -
CDR3: CASSLRGGPGTEAFF
DNA: TGTGCCAGCAGTTTAAGGGGTGGGCCGGGCACTGAAGCTTTCTTT

J: TRBJ2-3
V: TRBV5-6
D: -
size: few
CDR3: CASSLDRSNTDTQYF
DNA: TGTGCCAGCAGCTTGGACCGTAGCAACACAGATACGCAGTATTTT

J: TRBJ2-7
V: TRBV7-3
D: -
size: few
CDR3: CASSVSQGYEQYF
DNA: TGTGCCAGCAGCGTATCGCAGGGCTACGAGCAGTACTTC

J: TRBJ2-2
V: TRBV5-6
D: -
size: once
CDR3: CASSLRGLYTGELFF
DNA: TGTGCCAGCAGCTTAAGGGGTTTGTACACCGGGGAGCTGTTTTTT

J: TRBJ2-5
V: TRBV5-1
D: -
size: -
CDR3: CASSLAGGKETQYF
DNA: TGCGCCAGCAGCTTGGCCGGGGGAAAGGAGACCCAGTACTTC

J: TRBJ2-1
V: TRBV30
D: -
size: many
CDR3: CAWSVAREQFF
DNA: TGTGCCTGGAGTGTAGCCCGCGAGCAGTTCTTC

J: TRBJ2-1
V: TRBV23-1
D: -
size: -
CDR3: CASSLRAAYNEQFF
DNA: TGCGCCAGCAGTCTGAGGGCCGCCTACAATGAGCAGTTCTTC

J: TRBJ2-1
V: TRBV5-4
D: TRBD2
size: -
CDR3: CASSLGGGAGNEQFF
DNA: TGTGCCAGCAGCTTGGGCGGGGGGGCCGGAAATGAGCAGTTCTTC

J: TRBJ2-1
V: TRBV4-3
D: TRBD1
size: -
CDR3: CASSQEWRQGSYNEQFF
DNA: TGCGCCAGCAGCCAAGAGTGGAGACAGGGTTCCTACAATGAGCAGTTCTTC

J: TRBJ2-2
V: TRBV28
D: TRBD1
size: -
CDR3: CASSLGTGNTGELFF
DNA: TGTGCCAGCAGTTTAGGGACAGGGAACACCGGGGAGCTGTTTTTT

J: TRBJ1-4
V: TRBV5-1
D: -
size: -
CDR3: CASSFSGGGKLFF
DNA: TGCGCCAGCAGCTTTAGCGGGGGAGGAAAACTGTTTTTT

J: TRBJ2-1
V: TRBV28
D: -
size: few
CDR3: CASSLAQDNNEQFF
DNA: TGTGCCAGCAGTTTAGCCCAAGACAACAATGAGCAGTTCTTC

J: TRBJ1-5
V: TRBV27
D: -
size: few
CDR3: CASSPPTGLGDQPQHF
DNA: TGTGCCAGCAGTCCCCCCACGGGACTTGGGGATCAGCCCCAGCATTTT

J: TRBJ1-6
V: TRBV30
D: -
size: -
CDR3: CAWSLISSPLHF
DNA: TGTGCCTGGAGTTTAATTTCGTCACCCCTCCACTTT

J: TRBJ2-7
V: TRBV7-2
D: -
size: few
CDR3: CASSPQAGESHEQYF
DNA: TGTGCCAGCAGCCCTCAGGCAGGGGAATCCCACGAGCAGTACTTC

J: TRBJ1-2
V: TRBV4-2
D: TRBD1
size: -
CDR3: CASSQGGTGVYGYTF
DNA: TGTGCCAGCAGCCAAGGGGGGACAGGGGTCTATGGCTACACCTTC

J: TRBJ2-3
V: TRBV7-6
D: TRBD2
size: -
CDR3: CASSTGLADTQYF
DNA: TGTGCCAGCAGTACGGGACTAGCGGATACGCAGTATTTT

J: TRBJ2-3
V: TRBV7-9
D: -
size: -
CDR3: CASSLGQNTDTQYF
DNA: TGTGCCAGCAGCTTAGGACAGAACACAGATACGCAGTATTTT

J: TRBJ1-4
V: TRBV6-5
D: TRBD1
size: many
CDR3: CASRGQGTNEKLFF
DNA: TGTGCCAGCAGGGGACAGGGAACTAATGAAAAACTGTTTTTT

J: TRBJ2-5
V: TRBV5-8
D: TRBD2
size: few
CDR3: CASDSGTSGKVETQYF
DNA: TGTGCCAGCGACTCCGGGACTAGCGGTAAAGTGGAGACCCAGTACTTC

J: TRBJ1-6
V: TRBV18
D: -
size: -
CDR3: CASSPPPSGGNSPLHF
DNA: TGTGCCAGCTCACCGCCACCGAGCGGAGGTAATTCACCCCTCCACTTT

J: TRBJ2-3
V: TRBV4-2
D: -
size: -
CDR3: CASSQDRGTQYF
DNA: TGTGCCAGCAGCCAAGATAGGGGTACGCAGTATTTT

J: TRBJ2-2
V: TRBV6-6
D: TRBD2
size: -
CDR3: CALWRGALGGELFF
DNA: TGTGCCTTGTGGCGGGGGGCCCTCGGCGGGGAGCTGTTTTTT